A single sample is the source of the 25 T cell receptor beta chains below, sequenced in a study of neurological immune-mediated disorders. From the 5' RACE reads, TCRdb called clonotypes with MiXCR, one entry per CDR3 protein. The sample holds about 31,000 distinct CDR3 sequences, roughly 16% seen once. Time point noted: technical triplicate 3. Sequenced sample: CD4+ T cells from blood. The origin of the receptors is a female donor with HTLV-1-associated myelopathy (HAM/TSP).

This clonotype was seen at least ten times. The chain links TRBV3-1 to TRBJ2-7; 12 bases align to TRBD1. V lost 6 bases, J lost 5 bases, and 17 bases stayed unmatched. The CDR3 has 18 residues. The V gene's germline CDR1 is LGHDT and CDR2 YNNKEL (reference sequence). The CDR3 nucleotides are TGTGCCAGCAGTGCATGGGGGACAGGGGGCTCCTTCGGGAACGAGCAGTACTTC. It specifies CASSAWGTGGSFGNEQYF.

In its sample, this clonotype was seen many times. J is TRBJ2-3 and V is TRBV4-2; 11 positions match TRBD2. Germline loops: CDR1 LGHNA, CDR2 YNFKEQ. The trim removed 1 base at V and 5 bases at J, leaving 5 bases unmatched. The CDR3 contains 16 residues. This CDR3 is CASSQVAGGHRDTQYF. The CDR3 DNA follows: TGTGCCAGCAGCCAAGTAGCGGGAGGGCACAGAGATACGCAGTATTTT.

This clonotype was seen repeatedly, ten times or more. This chain joins TRBV9 and TRBJ1-6; D is unclear. V was pared by 3 bases and J by 13 bases, with 14 bases between. Germline lookup yields CDR1 SGDLS and CDR2 YYNGEE. There are 13 residues in the CDR3. The CDR3: CASSARLGRPLHF. CDR3 sequence (DNA): TGTGCCAGCAGCGCCAGGTTGGGGAGGCCCCTCCACTTT.

This clonotype was observed many times. The chain has TRBV27 and TRBJ1-1; TRBD1 matches 9 bases. This CDR3 has 14 amino acids. Germline-derived CDR1 and CDR2 are MNHEY and SMNVEV (reference sequence). The ends lost 6 bases at V and 4 bases at J; junction bases unmatched: 6. CDR3 in DNA: TGTGCCAGCAGCCACCGGGACAGGGCCACTGAAGCTTTCTTT. Translating it yields CASSHRDRATEAFF.

This clonotype showed up many times. This CDR3 reads CASSSGLSNQPQHF. In DNA, the CDR3 is TGTGCCAGCAGCTCGGGACTGAGCAATCAGCCCCAGCATTTT. The chain carries TRBV12-3 or TRBV12-4 and TRBJ1-5; maybe TRBD1 (5 bases). Trimming shortened V by 6 bases and J by 1 base, and 10 bases separated the two germline ends. CDR3 length: 14 amino acids.

At least ten counts were recorded for this clonotype. The chain employs TRBV7-8 and TRBJ2-1, with TRBD1 matching over 8 bases. This CDR3 has 15 amino acids. The V and J ends lost 5 bases and 0 bases, in that order; junction bases with no gene match: 3. Germline values: CDR1 SGHVS, CDR2 FQNEAQ. The CDR3 region is CASSRQGSSYNEQFF. CDR3 in DNA: TGTGCCAGCAGCCGACAGGGGAGCTCCTACAATGAGCAGTTCTTC.

This clonotype showed up many times. The chain links TRBV7-2 to TRBJ2-3, with D tentatively TRBD2 (6 bases). The germline V gene has CDR1 SGHTA and CDR2 FQGNSA. The CDR3 sequence is 15 residues long. Trimming took 2 bases from V and 0 from J, leaving 9 bases between them. The CDR3 reads CASSLRTTSTDTQYF. The CDR3 DNA reads as TGTGCCAGCAGCTTACGGACTACTAGCACAGATACGCAGTATTTT.

This clonotype occurred many times. The chain has TRBV29-1 and TRBJ2-7, with a tentative D call TRBD1 (5 bases). From germline, CDR1 is SQVTM and CDR2 ANQGSEA. The CDR3 consists of 15 residues. The V end lost 3 bases, the J end lost 0 bases, and 15 bases lay between the germline ends. The CDR3 DNA sequence: TGCAGCGTTGAGGCAGGGCGTGGTAGCTCCTACGAGCAGTACTTC. This codes for CSVEAGRGSSYEQYF.

This clonotype qualifies as medium-sized. CDR3 protein: CSARSQGADTQYF. The CDR3, as DNA: TGCAGTGCTAGGTCTCAGGGGGCGGATACGCAGTATTTT. The chain is built from TRBV20-1 and TRBJ2-3, with TRBD1 matching 8 bases. CDR1 is DFQATT and CDR2 is SNEGSKA in the germline V gene (reference sequence). The trim removed 3 bases at V and 6 bases at J, leaving 5 bases unmatched. The CDR3 spans 13 residues.

The table lists this clonotype with many counts. V is TRBV6-5 and J is TRBJ2-3; perhaps TRBD2 as D (6 bases). Trimming shortened V by 6 bases and J by 3 bases, and 13 bases separated the two germline ends. Germline V gives CDR1 MNHEY, CDR2 SVGAGI. The CDR3 spans 14 residues. CDR3: CASRKLAQTDTQYF. CDR3 DNA sequence: TGTGCCAGCAGGAAACTAGCTCAGACAGATACGCAGTATTTT.

This clonotype was seen repeatedly, ten times or more. The rearrangement joins TRBV19 to TRBJ2-7; 8 positions agree with TRBD1. Germline CDR1 is LNHDA and CDR2 is SQIVND (reference sequence). V lost 5 bases to trimming and J lost 0 bases; unmatched junction nucleotides: 3. The CDR3 is made up of 14 amino acids. CDR3 loop: CASSFDRGSYEQYF. The CDR3 DNA reads TGTGCCAGTAGTTTTGACAGGGGCTCCTACGAGCAGTACTTC.

There are many counts of this clonotype. The V call is TRBV5-1, the J call TRBJ1-2; TRBD1 matches at 7 bases. The trim removed 4 bases at V and 6 bases at J, leaving 6 bases unmatched. This CDR3 contains 13 residues. Germline V gene lookup returns CDR1 SGHRS and CDR2 YFSETQ. The CDR3 is CASSRQGEDGYTF. CDR3 nucleotide sequence: TGCGCCAGCAGCAGACAGGGAGAGGATGGCTACACCTTC.

The sample holds many counts of this clonotype. The chain combines TRBV5-1 with TRBJ1-1; tentatively, D is TRBD1 (5 bases). Germline CDR1 SGHRS, CDR2 YFSETQ. Trimming left V 1 base short and J 3 bases short, with 22 bases between. The CDR3 has 18 residues. The CDR3 sequence is CASSLRSRGGFSDTEAFF. DNA of the CDR3: TGCGCCAGCAGCTTGCGGTCGAGGGGTGGGTTTTCGGACACTGAAGCTTTCTTT. The full variable domain, rest sourced from reference TRBV5-1 and TRBJ1-1, is KAGVTQTPRYLIKTRGQQVTLSCSPISGHRSVSWYQQTPGQGLQFLFEYFSETQRNKGNFPGRFSGRQFSNSRSEMNVSTLELGDSALYLCASSLRSRGGFSDTEAFFGQGTRLTVV.

Of note for this clonotype: A read error may produce the germline difference seen at one junction end. V and J are TRBV4-3 and TRBJ1-2, with D hard to call. CDR3 length: 14 amino acids. CDR1 is LGHNA and CDR2 is YSLEER in the germline V gene. The CDR3 loop is CASSRSDVGYCYTF. Written as DNA, the CDR3 is TGCGCCAGCAGCCGGAGTGACGTCGGCTATTGCTACACCTTC.

This clonotype has ten or more counts. V is TRBV5-1 and J is TRBJ2-1, with D possibly being TRBD2 (6 bases). In germline, CDR1 is SGHRS, CDR2 YFSETQ. The CDR3 length is 17 residues. Trimming stripped 1 base from V and 3 bases from J, with 17 bases between. As DNA, the CDR3 is TGCGCCAGCAGCTTGCAACCCCCTAGCGCTGGCTACAATGAGCAGTTCTTC. This translates into CASSLQPPSAGYNEQFF.

This clonotype has a count of ten or more. This chain links TRBV4-1 with TRBJ2-1; 13 bases map to TRBD2. This CDR3 has 17 residues. Unmatched junction bases numbered 6, after V lost 3 bases and J lost 4 bases. Germline V gene lookup returns CDR1 MGHRA and CDR2 YSYEKL. In nucleotides, the CDR3 is TGCGCCAGCAGCCATACTAGCGGGGGGGCCCAATACAATGAGCAGTTCTTC. This gives the protein CASSHTSGGAQYNEQFF.

This clonotype was seen ten or more times. The CDR3 DNA is TGTGCCAGCAGAATGACAGGGGCCTACACTGAAGCTTTCTTT. It encodes CASRMTGAYTEAFF. This sequence joins TRBV12-3 or TRBV12-4 and TRBJ1-1; 8 positions match TRBD1. The CDR3 runs to 14 residues. Trimming cost V 6 bases and J 3 bases; bases outside gene matches: 6.

This clonotype was seen at least ten times. CDR3 in DNA: TGCAGTGCTGGGACAGGGGGTGAAAAACTGTTTTTT. Residues: CSAGTGGEKLFF. The chain recombines TRBV20-1 with TRBJ1-4; 11 positions agree with TRBD1. This CDR3 is built from 12 residues. V lost 5 bases to trimming and J lost 7 bases; unmatched junction nucleotides: 0. CDR1 is DFQATT and CDR2 is SNEGSKA in the germline V gene (reference sequence).

This clonotype was observed at least ten times. The CDR3 loop is CSARGTTDIQYF. CDR3 bases: TGCAGTGCTAGAGGAACGACTGACATTCAGTACTTC. The gene calls are TRBV20-1 and TRBJ2-4, with D unclear. The germline V gene encodes CDR1 DFQATT and CDR2 SNEGSKA (reference sequence). Trimming removed 1 base from V and 8 bases from J, with 9 bases in between. This CDR3 contains 12 residues.

There are many counts of this clonotype. This rearrangement joins TRBV5-1 to TRBJ2-1; 12 bases are a match to TRBD2. J gave up 0 bases and V 4 bases, and 5 bases lay outside the gene matches. The V gene's germline CDR1 is SGHRS and CDR2 YFSETQ. The CDR3 spans 17 residues. The CDR3 spells CASSGLAGPSSYNEQFF. As DNA, the CDR3 is TGCGCCAGCAGCGGACTAGCGGGGCCCAGCTCCTACAATGAGCAGTTCTTC.

This clonotype was detected many times. V gene TRBV18 combines with J gene TRBJ1-6, with D uncertain. Trimming removed 6 bases at V and 9 bases at J, with 21 bases between. The germline gives CDR1 KGHSH, CDR2 LQKENI. CDR3 length: 16 amino acids. CDR3: CASSPAGSASPSPLHF. Here the CDR3 DNA reads TGTGCCAGCTCCCCGGCTGGCTCGGCAAGTCCTTCACCCCTCCACTTT.

This clonotype was counted many times. The V gene is TRBV20-1, the J gene TRBJ2-1; D may be TRBD1 (6 bases). Per the germline V gene, CDR1 is DFQATT and CDR2 is SNEGSKA (reference sequence). The CDR3 runs 15 residues. Between the trimmed V and J ends, which lost 1 base and 6 bases, there was a span of 16 bases. CDR3 residues: CSARATPGQFNEQFF. In nucleotides, the CDR3 is TGCAGTGCTAGAGCCACCCCTGGACAGTTCAATGAGCAGTTCTTC.

In this sample, this clonotype turned up many times. The J gene is TRBJ1-5, the V gene TRBV7-8; D may be TRBD1 (6 bases). The CDR3 runs 16 residues. Trimming left V 3 bases short and J 2 bases short, with 14 bases between. Germline-derived CDR1 and CDR2 are SGHVS and FQNEAQ. The CDR3 reads CASSLGPRGGNQPQHF. CDR3 nucleotides: TGTGCCAGCAGCTTGGGGCCAAGGGGGGGCAATCAGCCCCAGCATTTT.

The chain joins TRBV7-8 to TRBJ1-6; D not resolved. The germline gives CDR1 SGHVS, CDR2 FQNEAQ. Trimming shortened V by 8 bases and J by 7 bases, and 6 bases separated the two germline ends. The CDR3 is made up of 11 amino acids. The CDR3 sequence: CASLGNSPLHF. The CDR3 region has the DNA TGTGCCAGCCTGGGAAATTCACCCCTCCACTTT.

This clonotype has a count of ten or more. The chain couples TRBV19 to TRBJ1-1; 7 bases are a match to TRBD1. V trimming: 2 bases; J trimming: 11 bases; junction bases outside the gene matches: 5. CDR1 is LNHDA and CDR2 is SQIVND in the germline V gene (reference sequence). The CDR3 is made up of 12 amino acids. CDR3 amino acids: CASSILTGAAFF. The CDR3, as DNA: TGTGCCAGTAGTATACTAACAGGGGCGGCTTTCTTT.